The entry below describes one T cell receptor beta chain. Its antigen is still unknown. This sample is drawn from a study of human T cells and chemical hapten exposure. Study overall: Sensitization involved placing 2% DPC onto a 2 cm by 2 cm region of upper inner arm skin. Study-level points and caveats: Expanded TCRs were compared with controls, and the expanded TCRs formed significantly more large CDR3 similarity clusters.

TCRdb re-analysed the RACE reads in MiXCR, keeping a single row per CDR3 protein. The sample lists more than 65,000 distinct CDR3 sequences, approximately 29% seen once, with 8.9% in the top ten. Time point: patch test 1, 2 weeks after DPC sensitization. Stated treatment: therapeutic diphenylcyclopropenone sensitization with weekly scalp DPC. Suited to DPC and affected by alopecia, the donors ranged from 18 to 70 years old. The study extracted total RNA from unfractionated whole blood. This CDR3 spans 12 amino acids. The V end lost 5 bases, the J end lost 3 bases, and 7 bases lay between the germline ends.

The sample consisted of whole blood, taken in connection with sensitization to the hapten diphenylcyclopropenone (DPC). The chain links TRBV12-3 or TRBV12-4 to TRBJ1-2, with D maybe TRBD1 (5 bases). The sequence was collected from a middle-aged man with alopecia areata. Some clones in this sample may be carry-over from other donors' samples. The CDR3 region is CASSIGDYGYTF. As DNA, the CDR3 is TGTGCCAGCAGTATAGGGGACTATGGCTACACCTTC.